The 3 T cell receptor beta chains presented below share a single source sample, sequenced in a study of technical replicates of blood from several donors. TCRdb's table, derived via immunoSEQ multiplex PCR, lists solely in-frame clones and lacks some. The sample includes about 88,000 clones, just under 95% seen only once; the top ten take 0.2% to 0.3%. Sequencing was carried out using T cells isolated from PBMCs. Every receptor here comes from a human donor in good health.

This sequence joins TRBV6-1 and TRBJ2-2; 7 nucleotides agree with TRBD1. Germline assignment: CDR1 MNHNS and CDR2 SASEGT. V dropped 4 bases and J dropped 3; count of bases not matched to a gene: 5. The CDR3 is 15 amino acids. This CDR3 reads CASSVETGYTGELFF. CDR3 DNA sequence: TGTGCCAGCAGTGTTGAGACAGGGTACACCGGGGAGCTGTTTTTT.

This clone was seen a single time. The chain couples TRBV27 to TRBJ1-2, with D maybe TRBD1 (6 bases). V was clipped by 3 bases and J by 1 base, with 21 bases between them. This CDR3 spans 18 amino acids. The germline V gene encodes CDR1 MNHEY and CDR2 SMNVEV (reference sequence). The CDR3 protein is CASSFYTPEGGFNYGYTF. The CDR3 DNA follows: TGTGCCAGCAGTTTCTACACACCCGAAGGGGGATTTAACTATGGCTACACCTTC.

CDR3 loop: CASRGQGANTGELFF. CDR3 coding DNA: TGTGCCAGCAGGGGACAGGGGGCCAACACCGGGGAGCTGTTTTTT. This chain connects TRBV6-1 to TRBJ2-2; 12 nucleotides agree with TRBD1. CDR1 and CDR2 from the germline V gene are MNHNS and SASEGT. The CDR3 totals 15 residues. J lost 2 bases, V lost 6 bases, and 1 base had no gene match.